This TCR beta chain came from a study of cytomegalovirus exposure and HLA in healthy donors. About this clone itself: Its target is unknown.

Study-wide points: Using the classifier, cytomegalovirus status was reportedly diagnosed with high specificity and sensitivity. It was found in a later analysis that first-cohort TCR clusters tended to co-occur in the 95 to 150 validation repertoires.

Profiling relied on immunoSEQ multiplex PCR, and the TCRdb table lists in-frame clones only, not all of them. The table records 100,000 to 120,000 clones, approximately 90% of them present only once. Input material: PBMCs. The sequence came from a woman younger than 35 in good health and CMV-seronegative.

The CDR3 spells CASSLILPGQPLYTYEQYF. The CDR3 DNA follows: TGTGCCAGCAGCTTGATCCTACCGGGACAGCCACTCTACACCTACGAGCAGTACTTC. The rearrangement joins TRBV11-3 to TRBJ2-7, with 7 bases aligning to TRBD1. The CDR3 has 19 amino acids. Germline V gene data show CDR1 as SGHNT and CDR2 as YENEEA. With 3 bases clipped from V and 2 bases from J, the junction kept 19 bases outside the gene matches.